The present TCR beta chain was sequenced within a study of CD8 T cells in ankylosing spondylitis. Study-level results: Previously reported in reactive arthritis synovial fluid and blood were some of the motif variants. Ankylosing spondylitis blood seemed to carry a telltale TCR beta motif made of eight or nine highly homologous variants.

This clonotype was detected a few times. The antigen remains unidentified. V trimming: 5 bases; J trimming: 5 bases; junction bases outside the gene matches: 5. This CDR3 is 14 amino acids long. CDR1 SEHNR and CDR2 FQNEAQ come from the germline V gene (reference sequence). Quantitative 5'-RACE with molecular barcodes produced the TCR beta libraries. TCRdb reprocessed the 5' RACE reads via MiXCR and lists one record per CDR3 protein. The data contain 300,000 to 400,000 distinct CDR3 sequences, 20% to 25% of them singletons. The rearrangement joins TRBV7-9 to TRBJ2-1; TRBD1 matches 8 bases. The origin of this receptor is a male donor with ankylosing spondylitis or in good health (not recorded which). The sample comprised blood, either unsorted or a sorted T cell fraction (not recorded which). This CDR3 reads CASSTGQDNNEQFF. The CDR3 nucleotides are TGTGCCAGCAGCACGGGACAGGATAACAATGAGCAGTTCTTC.